These 19 T cell receptor beta chains originate from one sample sequenced in a study of blood T cell repertoires in COVID-19. Produced via immunoSEQ multiplex PCR; TCRdb's table is partial and in-frame only. Seen here are 200,000 to 250,000 clones, around 84% observed once, and the top ten hold 5% to 6.5%. Input material: peripheral blood. The receptors were sampled from a woman aged 60-75 years who had recovered from COVID-19.

The chain joins TRBV20-1 to TRBJ2-3; D remains unclear. Between the trimmed V and J ends, which lost 2 bases and 4 bases, there was a span of 4 bases. Germline V CDR1 and CDR2: DFQATT, SNEGSKA (reference sequence). CDR3 length equals 11 residues. The CDR3 region has the DNA TGCAGTGCTAGAAACTCAGATACGCAGTATTTT. It translates to CSARNSDTQYF.

This clone was picked up one time. This chain connects TRBV5-1 to TRBJ2-5; tentative D call: TRBD2 (6 bases). CDR1 SGHRS and CDR2 YFSETQ come from the germline V gene. The CDR3 is 14 amino acids. Trimming shortened V by 2 bases and J by 3 bases, and 11 bases separated the two germline ends. The CDR3 loop reads CASSLSSVEETQYF. DNA for the CDR3: TGCGCCAGCAGCTTATCTAGCGTCGAAGAGACCCAGTACTTC.

The chain links TRBV2 to TRBJ1-2, with D possibly matching TRBD1 (5 bases). Trimming stripped 2 bases from V and 2 bases from J, with 12 bases between. This CDR3 spans 15 amino acids. Germline V gene data show CDR1 as SNHLY and CDR2 as FYNNEI. In nucleotides, the CDR3 is TGTGCCAGCAGTGAACAGGGTTCCGGGAACTATGGCTACACCTTC. It codes for CASSEQGSGNYGYTF.

The chain carries TRBV28 and TRBJ2-3; 7 bases are a match to TRBD1. Per the germline V gene, CDR1 is MDHEN and CDR2 is SYDVKM. V lost 6 bases and J lost 4; bases outside the gene matches: 7. This CDR3 contains 14 residues. CDR3 sequence: CASRIQTGPDTQYF. CDR3 nucleotides: TGTGCCAGCAGGATACAGACAGGGCCAGATACGCAGTATTTT.

The chain links TRBV10-3 to TRBJ1-2, with D maybe TRBD1 (5 bases). Germline CDR1 and CDR2: ENHRY and SYGVKD. Trimming removed 4 bases at V and 3 bases at J, with 18 bases between. CDR3 length equals 16 residues. For the CDR3, the DNA is TGTGCCATCAGTGGCACATGGGGGGATCTTTACTATGGCTACACCTTC. Amino acids: CAISGTWGDLYYGYTF.

The V call is TRBV6-2 or TRBV6-3, the J call TRBJ2-7; TRBD2 might be the D (6 bases). The CDR3 consists of 17 residues. The V gene's germline CDR1 is MNHEY and CDR2 SVGEGT. The V and J ends lost 5 bases and 6 bases respectively, with 26 bases between them. The CDR3 region has the DNA TGTGCCAGCAGTGGGGGGAGTCGTAGCATGGGGCCTGGCGAGCAGTACTTC. Protein sequence: CASSGGSRSMGPGEQYF.

The rearrangement uses TRBV5-1 and TRBJ2-7, with D tentatively TRBD1 (5 bases). CDR1 and CDR2 from the germline V gene are SGHRS and YFSETQ. The germline V and J ends were trimmed by 4 bases and 0 bases, with 17 bases remaining between them. The CDR3 loop spans 16 amino acids. Written as DNA, the CDR3 is TGCGCCAGCAGCAGGGGTGGTGGTATAGACTCCTACGAGCAGTACTTC. Translating it yields CASSRGGGIDSYEQYF.

V gene TRBV7-2 combines with J gene TRBJ1-2; D not certain. The germline gives CDR1 SGHTA, CDR2 FQGNSA. This CDR3 comprises 14 residues. V lost 5 bases to trimming and J lost 8 bases, with 18 bases between them. The CDR3 protein is CASSTRRVVSGYTF. The CDR3 DNA follows: TGTGCCAGCAGCACCCGACGGGTCGTCAGCGGCTACACCTTC.

This clone was recorded only once. The V call is TRBV7-9, the J call TRBJ2-7; 15 bases map to TRBD2. The length of the CDR3 is 18 residues. Germline CDR1 and CDR2: SEHNR and FQNEAQ (reference sequence). V was pared by 3 bases and J by 6 bases, with 12 bases of the junction left unmatched. The CDR3 reads CASSLPPRTSGGAVEQYF. CDR3 coding DNA: TGTGCCAGCAGCTTGCCCCCCAGGACTAGCGGGGGGGCGGTCGAGCAGTACTTC.

The rearrangement uses TRBV20-1 and TRBJ1-1, with TRBD1 as a possible D gene (5 bases). The CDR3 runs 11 residues. V dropped 6 bases and J dropped 5 bases, with 10 bases sitting between them. The germline V gene encodes CDR1 DFQATT and CDR2 SNEGSKA (reference sequence). DNA of the CDR3: TGCAGTGCCCGGGGGGAAACTGAAGCTTTCTTT. Protein product: CSARGETEAFF.

J is TRBJ2-3 and V is TRBV6-5; weak D call: TRBD1 (6 bases). The CDR3 runs 14 residues. Trimming stripped 7 bases from V and 1 base from J, with 12 bases between. Per the germline V gene, CDR1 is MNHEY and CDR2 is SVGAGI. DNA of the CDR3: TGTGCCAGCACAGGGGATGGAGGCACAGATACGCAGTATTTT. As protein: CASTGDGGTDTQYF.

V is TRBV19 and J is TRBJ2-1, with TRBD2 matching over 11 bases. The CDR3 is made up of 14 amino acids. With V trimmed by 4 bases and J by 5 bases, 1 base remained unmatched. In germline, CDR1 is LNHDA, CDR2 SQIVND (reference sequence). The CDR3 loop is CASSTSGGNNEQFF. The CDR3 DNA sequence: TGTGCCAGTAGTACTAGCGGGGGGAACAATGAGCAGTTCTTC.

This clone was seen just once. The rearrangement links TRBV5-5 to TRBJ2-7; 7 nucleotides agree with TRBD1. J gave up 4 bases and V 3 bases, and 4 bases lay outside the gene matches. Germline CDR1 SGHKS, CDR2 YYEKEE (reference sequence). The CDR3 contains 13 residues. DNA for the CDR3: TGTGCCAGCAGCTCGACAGGGCAATACGAGCAGTACTTC. It encodes CASSSTGQYEQYF.

J is TRBJ1-4 and V is TRBV12-5; D might be TRBD1 (5 bases). The length of the CDR3 is 15 residues. CDR1 is LGHNT, CDR2 FRNRAP, per germline. V lost 2 bases, J lost 2 bases, and 9 bases lay in between. This CDR3 is CASGLWGETNEKLFF. CDR3 bases: TGTGCTAGTGGTTTGTGGGGGGAGACTAATGAAAAACTGTTTTTT.

The chain carries TRBV6-5 and TRBJ1-4; 9 positions match TRBD1. This CDR3 has 14 residues. CDR1 and CDR2 (germline): MNHEY, SVGAGI. Trimming cost V 6 bases and J 8 bases; bases outside gene matches: 7. DNA for the CDR3: TGTGCCAGCAGCGCCGGGACAGGGCCCGAAAAACTGTTTTTT. Its protein is CASSAGTGPEKLFF.

This clone has only a few counts. This chain links TRBV7-3 with TRBJ1-1; TRBD1 matches at 12 bases. Trimming took 6 bases from V and 7 from J; bases not matched to a gene: 6. The CDR3 is made up of 14 amino acids. In germline, CDR1 is SGHTA, CDR2 FQGTGA. CDR3 protein: CASSRDRGQGEAFF. As DNA, the CDR3 is TGTGCCAGCAGTCGGGACAGGGGGCAGGGTGAAGCTTTCTTT.

The CDR3 DNA reads TGTGCCAGCAGTTACTCGTTCTCTAGCACAGATACGCAGTATTTT. Translated: CASSYSFSSTDTQYF. This chain uses TRBV6-5 with TRBJ2-3; D is undetermined. This CDR3 comprises 15 residues. The V end lost 0 bases, the J end lost 0 bases, and 7 bases lay between the germline ends. CDR1 and CDR2 (germline): MNHEY, SVGAGI.

The chain is built from TRBV24-1 and TRBJ1-5; 7 bases line up with TRBD1. Germline V gene data show CDR1 as KGHDR and CDR2 as SFDVKD. The J segment lost 7 bases and the V segment lost 2 bases, leaving 1 base of the junction unmatched. This CDR3 contains 13 residues. This CDR3 is CATSDSTGQPQHF. The CDR3 DNA sequence: TGTGCCACCAGTGATTCGACAGGGCAGCCCCAGCATTTT.

This clone was recorded a few times. This chain connects TRBV5-1 to TRBJ1-1; D is uncertain. The CDR3 spans 16 residues. Trimming removed 0 bases at V and 1 base at J, with 13 bases between. Looked up from germline, CDR1 is SGHRS and CDR2 is YFSETQ. The CDR3 is CASSLGPIRGNTEAFF. The CDR3 DNA sequence: TGCGCCAGCAGCTTGGGGCCAATCCGGGGGAACACTGAAGCTTTCTTT.